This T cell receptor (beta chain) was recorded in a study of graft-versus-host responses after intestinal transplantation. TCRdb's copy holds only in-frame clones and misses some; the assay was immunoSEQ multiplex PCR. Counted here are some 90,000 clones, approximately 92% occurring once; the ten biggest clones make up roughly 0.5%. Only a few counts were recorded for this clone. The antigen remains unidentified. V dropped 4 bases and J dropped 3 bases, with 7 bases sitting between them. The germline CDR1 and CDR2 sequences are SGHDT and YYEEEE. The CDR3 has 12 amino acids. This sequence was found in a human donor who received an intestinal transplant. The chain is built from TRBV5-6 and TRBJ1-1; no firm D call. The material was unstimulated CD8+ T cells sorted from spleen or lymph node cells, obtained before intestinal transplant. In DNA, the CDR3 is TGTGCCAGCAGCCAACTCTACACTGAAGCTTTCTTT. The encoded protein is CASSQLYTEAFF.